This T cell receptor (beta chain) was profiled in a study of cytomegalovirus exposure and HLA in healthy donors. Study overall: Roughly 180 million T cells yielded 117 million unique TCR beta sequences in earlier analysis. The study, taken as a whole, reports: According to an earlier analysis, most TCR beta V segments yielded productive rearrangements about 87% or about 30% of the time. Three CMV-associated chains were confirmed in vitro to be specific for CMV antigens.

As for this clone: Its antigen remains unknown.

A multiplex PCR was run with 60 Vbeta primers and 13 Jbeta primers. In the study's own analysis: Counted up in a later analysis, unique TCR beta chains came to about 80 million, with around 12 million shared. Generated by immunoSEQ multiplex PCR, the TCRdb table keeps only in-frame clones and is missing some. That table furnishes V, J and clone size, whereas the DNA furnished D and trimming. The table lists about 190,000 clones, 65% to 85% of them singletons. The receptor was derived from a man in his forties in good health and CMV-seropositive. Sequencing input: PBMCs.

CDR3 DNA sequence: TGTGCCAGCAGCTACTCCCTCGGGACTAGCGCTAGCGAGCAGTACTTC. Its translation is CASSYSLGTSASEQYF. V gene TRBV7-8 combines with J gene TRBJ2-7, with 10 bases matching TRBD2. CDR3 length equals 16 residues. CDR1 is SGHVS, CDR2 FQNEAQ, per germline. Trimming cost V 4 bases and J 6 bases; bases outside gene matches: 12. The whole variable domain, remainder taken from reference TRBV7-8 and TRBJ2-7, is GAGVSQSPRYKVAKRGQDVALRCDPISGHVSLFWYQQALGQGPEFLTYFQNEAQLDKSGLPSDRFFAERPEGSVSTLKIQRTQQEDSAVYLCASSYSLGTSASEQYFGPGTRLTVT.